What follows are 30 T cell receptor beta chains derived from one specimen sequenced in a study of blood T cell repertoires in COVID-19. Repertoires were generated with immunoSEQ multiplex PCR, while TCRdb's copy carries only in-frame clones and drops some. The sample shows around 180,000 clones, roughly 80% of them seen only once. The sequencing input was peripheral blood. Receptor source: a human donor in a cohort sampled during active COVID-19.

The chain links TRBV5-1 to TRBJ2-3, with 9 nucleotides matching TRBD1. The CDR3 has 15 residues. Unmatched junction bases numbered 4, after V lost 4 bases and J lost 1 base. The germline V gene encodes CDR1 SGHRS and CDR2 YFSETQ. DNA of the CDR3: TGCGCCAGCAGCATTGGGACAGGGCGCACAGATACGCAGTATTTT. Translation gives CASSIGTGRTDTQYF.

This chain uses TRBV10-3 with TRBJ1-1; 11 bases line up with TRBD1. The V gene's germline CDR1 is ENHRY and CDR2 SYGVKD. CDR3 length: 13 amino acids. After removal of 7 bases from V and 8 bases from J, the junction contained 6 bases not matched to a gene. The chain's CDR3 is CAITLDRGLEAFF. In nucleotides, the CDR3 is TGTGCCATCACCTTGGACAGGGGGCTCGAAGCTTTCTTT.

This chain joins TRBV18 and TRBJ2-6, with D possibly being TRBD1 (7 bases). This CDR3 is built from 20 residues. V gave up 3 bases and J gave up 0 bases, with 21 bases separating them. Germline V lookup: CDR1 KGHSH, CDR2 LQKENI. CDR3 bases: TGTGCCAGCTCACCGCGACTCCTGACAGGGAGGAGCTCTGGGGCCAACGTCCTGACTTTC. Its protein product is CASSPRLLTGRSSGANVLTF.

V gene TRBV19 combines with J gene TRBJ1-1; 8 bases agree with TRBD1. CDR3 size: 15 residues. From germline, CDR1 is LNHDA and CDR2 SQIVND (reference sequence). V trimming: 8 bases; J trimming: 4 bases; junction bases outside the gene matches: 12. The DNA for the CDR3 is TGTGCCAGTTTGGCAGGGGGCATTCGGAGCACTGAAGCTTTCTTT. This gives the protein CASLAGGIRSTEAFF.

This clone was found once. In DNA form, the CDR3 reads TGTGCCAGCAGCCCTAGGGGACAGGTAGTTCAGCCCCAGCATTTT. It yields the protein CASSPRGQVVQPQHF. The chain is built from TRBV7-3 and TRBJ1-5; 8 nucleotides agree with TRBD1. Per germline, CDR1 SGHTA and CDR2 FQGTGA. The CDR3 loop spans 15 amino acids. Unmatched junction bases numbered 9, after V lost 5 bases and J lost 6 bases.

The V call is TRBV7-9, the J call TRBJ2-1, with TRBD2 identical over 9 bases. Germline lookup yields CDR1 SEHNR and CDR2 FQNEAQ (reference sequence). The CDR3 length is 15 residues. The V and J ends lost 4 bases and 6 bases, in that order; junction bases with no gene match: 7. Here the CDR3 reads CASSSLRGGSNEQFF. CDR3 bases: TGTGCCAGCAGCTCCCTGCGGGGGGGGAGCAATGAGCAGTTCTTC.

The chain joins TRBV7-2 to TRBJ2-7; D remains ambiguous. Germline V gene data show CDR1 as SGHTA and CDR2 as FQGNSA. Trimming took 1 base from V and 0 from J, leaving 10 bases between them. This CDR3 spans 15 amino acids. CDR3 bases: TGTGCCAGCAGCTTAGGCCTGACAAGCTCCTACGAGCAGTACTTC. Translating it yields CASSLGLTSSYEQYF.

The CDR3 region has the DNA TGCGCCAGCACCCTCGCCGGCACAGGGGGCTATGAAAAACTGTTTTTT. Translated: CASTLAGTGGYEKLFF. J is TRBJ1-4 and V is TRBV5-1, with 9 positions matching TRBD1. The V and J ends lost 6 bases and 6 bases, in that order; junction bases with no gene match: 12. This CDR3 has 16 amino acids. From germline, CDR1 is SGHRS and CDR2 YFSETQ.

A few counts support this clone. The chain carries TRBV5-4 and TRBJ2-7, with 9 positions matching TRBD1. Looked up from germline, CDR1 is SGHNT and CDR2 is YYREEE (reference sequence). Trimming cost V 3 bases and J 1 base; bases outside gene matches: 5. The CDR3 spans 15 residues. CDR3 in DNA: TGTGCCAGCAGCTGGGGGGGACAGGGATCCTACGAGCAGTACTTC. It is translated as CASSWGGQGSYEQYF.

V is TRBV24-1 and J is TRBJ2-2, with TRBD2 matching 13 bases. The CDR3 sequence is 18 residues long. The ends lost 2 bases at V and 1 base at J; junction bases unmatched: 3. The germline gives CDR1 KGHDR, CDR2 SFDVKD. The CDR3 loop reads CATSDSTSGGKNTGELFF. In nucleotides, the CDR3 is TGTGCCACCAGTGATTCGACTAGCGGGGGGAAGAACACCGGGGAGCTGTTTTTT.

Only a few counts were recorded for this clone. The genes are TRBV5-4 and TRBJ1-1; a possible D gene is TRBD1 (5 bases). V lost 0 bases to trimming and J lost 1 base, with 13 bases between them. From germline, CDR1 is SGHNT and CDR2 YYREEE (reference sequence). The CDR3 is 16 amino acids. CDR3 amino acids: CASSLEGRGWNTEAFF. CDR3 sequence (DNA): TGTGCCAGCAGCTTGGAGGGGCGGGGTTGGAACACTGAAGCTTTCTTT.

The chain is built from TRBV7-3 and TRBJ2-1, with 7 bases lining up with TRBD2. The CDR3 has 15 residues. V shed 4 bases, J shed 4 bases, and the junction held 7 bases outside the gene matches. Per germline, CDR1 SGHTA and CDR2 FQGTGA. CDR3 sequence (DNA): TGTGCCAGCAGCTCGGGGGGTGGAGAGTACAATGAGCAGTTCTTC. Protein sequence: CASSSGGGEYNEQFF.

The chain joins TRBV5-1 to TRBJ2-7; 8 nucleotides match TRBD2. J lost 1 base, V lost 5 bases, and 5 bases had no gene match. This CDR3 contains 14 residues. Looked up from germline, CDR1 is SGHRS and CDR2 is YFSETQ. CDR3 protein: CASSPTSASYEQYF. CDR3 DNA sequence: TGCGCCAGCAGTCCGACTAGCGCATCCTACGAGCAGTACTTC. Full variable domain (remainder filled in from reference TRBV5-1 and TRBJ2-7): KAGVTQTPRYLIKTRGQQVTLSCSPISGHRSVSWYQQTPGQGLQFLFEYFSETQRNKGNFPGRFSGRQFSNSRSEMNVSTLELGDSALYLCASSPTSASYEQYFGPGTRLTVT.

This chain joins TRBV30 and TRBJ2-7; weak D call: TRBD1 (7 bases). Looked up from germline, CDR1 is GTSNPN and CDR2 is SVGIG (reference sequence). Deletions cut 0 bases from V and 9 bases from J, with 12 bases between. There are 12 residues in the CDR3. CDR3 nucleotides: TGTGCCTGGAGTGTACGTCAGGGGGGGCAGTACTTC. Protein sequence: CAWSVRQGGQYF.

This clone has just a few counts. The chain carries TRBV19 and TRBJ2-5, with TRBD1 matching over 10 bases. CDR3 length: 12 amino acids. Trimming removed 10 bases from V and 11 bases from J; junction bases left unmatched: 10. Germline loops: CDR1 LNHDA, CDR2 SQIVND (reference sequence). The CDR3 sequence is CATRDRGPRQYF. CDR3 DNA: TGTGCCACCCGAGACAGGGGGCCTAGACAGTACTTC.

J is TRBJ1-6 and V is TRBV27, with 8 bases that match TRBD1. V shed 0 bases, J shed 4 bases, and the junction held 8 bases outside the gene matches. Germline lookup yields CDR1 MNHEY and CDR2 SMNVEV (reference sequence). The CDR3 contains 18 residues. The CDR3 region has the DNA TGTGCCAGCAGTTTATCCGGGGCAGGGGGCTCTTATAATTCACCCCTCCACTTT. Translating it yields CASSLSGAGGSYNSPLHF.

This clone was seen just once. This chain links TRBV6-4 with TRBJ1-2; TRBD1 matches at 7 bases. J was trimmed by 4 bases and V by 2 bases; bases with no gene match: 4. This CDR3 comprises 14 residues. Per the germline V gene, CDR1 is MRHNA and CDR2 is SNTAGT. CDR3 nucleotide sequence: TGTGCCAGCAGTGACCAACAGGGGTTCTATGGCTACACCTTC. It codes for CASSDQQGFYGYTF.

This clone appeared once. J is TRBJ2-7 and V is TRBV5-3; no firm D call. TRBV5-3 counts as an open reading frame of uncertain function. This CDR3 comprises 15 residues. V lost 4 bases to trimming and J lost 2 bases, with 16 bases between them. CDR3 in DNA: TGTGCCAGAAGCGTGCTACATCTAGGAACCTACGAGCAGTACTTC. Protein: CARSVLHLGTYEQYF.

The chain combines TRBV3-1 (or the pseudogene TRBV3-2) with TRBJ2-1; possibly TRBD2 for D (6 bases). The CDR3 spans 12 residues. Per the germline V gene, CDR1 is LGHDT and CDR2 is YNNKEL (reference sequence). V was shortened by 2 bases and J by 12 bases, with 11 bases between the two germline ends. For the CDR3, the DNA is TGTGCCAGCAGCCAAAGTGAGACTAGGCAGTTCTTC. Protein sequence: CASSQSETRQFF.

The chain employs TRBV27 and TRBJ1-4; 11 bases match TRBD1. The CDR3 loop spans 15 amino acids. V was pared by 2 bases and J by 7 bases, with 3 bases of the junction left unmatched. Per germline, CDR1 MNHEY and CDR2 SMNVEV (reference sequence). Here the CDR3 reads CASSLRGQGVEKLFF. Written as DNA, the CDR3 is TGTGCCAGCAGTTTAAGGGGACAGGGGGTTGAAAAACTGTTTTTT.

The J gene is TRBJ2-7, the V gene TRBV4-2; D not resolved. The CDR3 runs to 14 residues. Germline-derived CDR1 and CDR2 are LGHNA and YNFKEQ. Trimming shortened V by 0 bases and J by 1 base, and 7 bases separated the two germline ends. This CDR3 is CASSQERSSYEQYF. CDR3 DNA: TGTGCCAGCAGCCAAGAGCGGAGTTCCTACGAGCAGTACTTC.

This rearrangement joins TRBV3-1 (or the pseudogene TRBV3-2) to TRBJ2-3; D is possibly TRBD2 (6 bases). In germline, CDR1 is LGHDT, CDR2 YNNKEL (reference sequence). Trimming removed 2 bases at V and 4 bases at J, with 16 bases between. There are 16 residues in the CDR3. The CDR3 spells CASSQPGGVHPDTQYF. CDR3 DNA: TGTGCCAGCAGCCAACCTGGAGGGGTTCACCCAGATACGCAGTATTTT.

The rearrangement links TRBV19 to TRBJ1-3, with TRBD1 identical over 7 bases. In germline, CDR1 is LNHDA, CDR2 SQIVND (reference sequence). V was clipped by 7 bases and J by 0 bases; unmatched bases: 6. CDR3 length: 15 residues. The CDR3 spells CASNNRDSSGNTIYF. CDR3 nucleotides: TGTGCCAGTAACAACCGGGACAGCTCTGGAAACACCATATATTTT.

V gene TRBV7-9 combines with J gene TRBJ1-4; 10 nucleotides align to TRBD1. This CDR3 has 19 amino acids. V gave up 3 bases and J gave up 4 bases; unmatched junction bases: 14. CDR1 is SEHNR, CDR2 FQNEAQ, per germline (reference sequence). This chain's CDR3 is CASSFRDRGSRHINEKLFF. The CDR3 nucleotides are TGTGCCAGCAGCTTCCGGGACAGGGGTTCTCGCCATATTAATGAAAAACTGTTTTTT.

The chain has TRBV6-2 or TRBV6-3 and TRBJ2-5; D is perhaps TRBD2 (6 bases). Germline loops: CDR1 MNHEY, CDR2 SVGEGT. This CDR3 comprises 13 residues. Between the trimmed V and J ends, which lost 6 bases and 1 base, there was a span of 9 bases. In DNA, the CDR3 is TGTGCCAGCAGCTCCGGGAGCCAAGAGACCCAGTACTTC. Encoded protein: CASSSGSQETQYF.

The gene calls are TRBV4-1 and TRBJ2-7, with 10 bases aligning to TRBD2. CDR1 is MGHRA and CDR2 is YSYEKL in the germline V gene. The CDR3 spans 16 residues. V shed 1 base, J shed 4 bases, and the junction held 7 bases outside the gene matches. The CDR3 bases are TGCGCCAGCAGCCAAGGGGGACTAGCGCAATCGTACGAGCAGTACTTC. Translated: CASSQGGLAQSYEQYF.

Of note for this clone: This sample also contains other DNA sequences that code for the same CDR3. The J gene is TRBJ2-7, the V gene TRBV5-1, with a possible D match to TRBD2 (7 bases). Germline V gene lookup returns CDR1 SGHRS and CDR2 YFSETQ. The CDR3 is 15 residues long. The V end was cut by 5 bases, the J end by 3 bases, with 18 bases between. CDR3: CASRLGEGGGYEQYF. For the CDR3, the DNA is TGCGCCAGCAGACTAGGGGAGGGGGGAGGCTACGAGCAGTACTTC.

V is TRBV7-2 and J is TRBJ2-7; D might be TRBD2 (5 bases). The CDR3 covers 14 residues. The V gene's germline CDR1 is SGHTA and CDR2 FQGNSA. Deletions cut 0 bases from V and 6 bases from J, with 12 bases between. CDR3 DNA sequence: TGTGCCAGCAGCTTAGCCACGGGGTCCGGCGAGCAGTACTTC. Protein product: CASSLATGSGEQYF. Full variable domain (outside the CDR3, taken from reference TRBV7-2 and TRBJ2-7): GAGVSQSPSNKVTEKGKDVELRCDPISGHTALYWYRQSLGQGLEFLIYFQGNSAPDKSGLPSDRFSAERTGGSVSTLTIQRTQQEDSAVYLCASSLATGSGEQYFGPGTRLTVT.

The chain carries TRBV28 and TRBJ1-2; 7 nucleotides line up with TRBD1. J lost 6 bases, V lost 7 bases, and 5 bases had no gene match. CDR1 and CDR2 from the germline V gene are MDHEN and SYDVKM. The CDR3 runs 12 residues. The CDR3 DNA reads TGTGCCAGCAAGGGGACAGCTAATGGCTACACCTTC. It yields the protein CASKGTANGYTF.

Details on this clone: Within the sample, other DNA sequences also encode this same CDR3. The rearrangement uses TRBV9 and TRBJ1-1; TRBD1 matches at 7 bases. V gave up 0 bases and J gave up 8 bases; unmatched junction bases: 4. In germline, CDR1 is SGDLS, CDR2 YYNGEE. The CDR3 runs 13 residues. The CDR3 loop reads CASSVETGTEAFF. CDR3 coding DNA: TGTGCCAGCAGCGTAGAGACAGGGACAGAAGCTTTCTTT.